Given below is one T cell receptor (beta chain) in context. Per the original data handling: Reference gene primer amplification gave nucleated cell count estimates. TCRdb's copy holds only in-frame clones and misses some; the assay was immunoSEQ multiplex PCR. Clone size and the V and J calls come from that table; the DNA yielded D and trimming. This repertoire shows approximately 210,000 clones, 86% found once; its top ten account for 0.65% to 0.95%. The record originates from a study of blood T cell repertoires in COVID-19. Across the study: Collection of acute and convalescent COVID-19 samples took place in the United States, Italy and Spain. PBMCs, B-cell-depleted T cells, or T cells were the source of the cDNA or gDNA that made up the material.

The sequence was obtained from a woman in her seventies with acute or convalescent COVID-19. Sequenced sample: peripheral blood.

The CDR3 loop is CASSFDRGLAGANVLTF. The CDR3 nucleotides are TGTGCCAGCAGCTTCGACAGGGGGCTGGCAGGGGCCAACGTCCTGACTTTC. J is TRBJ2-6 and V is TRBV7-2; the match to TRBD1 covers 10 bases. V lost 3 bases, J lost 4 bases, and 6 bases stayed unmatched. Germline values: CDR1 SGHTA, CDR2 FQGNSA. The CDR3 is 17 amino acids.